The following is a T cell receptor beta chain sequence with its context. The antigen remains undetermined. This CDR3 contains 13 residues. Germline V CDR1 and CDR2: MNHEY, SMNVEV (reference sequence). V gave up 5 bases and J gave up 5 bases, with 11 bases separating them. This specimen comes from a study of T cell responses to AZD1222 COVID-19 vaccine. Whole-study findings and limits: Repertoires in all cases were sampled only once the peak T cell response had passed. Vaccination with two AZD1222 doses was followed by a rise in Spike-specific TCR breadth and depth.

The table came from immunoSEQ multiplex PCR; TCRdb's copy has only in-frame clones and leaves some out. The repertoire holds 55,000 to 65,000 clones, with about 85% as singletons. This specimen was peripheral blood, taken on day 0 of AZD1222 vaccination. This receptor was obtained from an adult in good health. The J gene is TRBJ2-3, the V gene TRBV27, with a tentative D call TRBD2 (5 bases). CDR3 sequence reads: CASSPLARDTQYF. CDR3 coding DNA: TGTGCCAGCAGTCCCCTAGCAAGAGATACGCAGTATTTT.